Listed below are T cell receptor beta chains from one sample, sequenced in a study of PD-L1 blockade in urothelial cancer. The protocol was immunoSEQ multiplex PCR, while the TCRdb copy is restricted to in-frame clones and leaves out a portion. The sample has about 63,000 clones, roughly 76% seen once. This specimen was PBMCs, taken around atezolizumab (anti-PD-L1) treatment. The receptor source for this set is a man between 65 and 85 years old with urothelial cancer. CDR3s leave out the opening cysteine and the closing phenylalanine or tryptophan. Each record gives: J gene, CDR3 length, V gene, CDR3 protein.

J: TRBJ2-2; length: 13; V: TRBV29-1; CDR3: SVGTGATNTGELF
J: TRBJ1-5; length: 11; V: TRBV6-1; CDR3: ASERERNQPQH
J: TRBJ1-3; length: 14; V: TRBV19; CDR3: ASSRPLHGTGNTIY
J: TRBJ2-1; length: 13; V: TRBV5-6; CDR3: ASSFAGGNYNEQF
J: TRBJ2-7; length: 17; V: TRBV4-2; CDR3: ASSPSLSHDRLLFDEQY
J: TRBJ1-4; length: 12; V: TRBV6-1; CDR3: ASSAVRTAEKLF
J: TRBJ2-1; length: 15; V: TRBV5-1; CDR3: ASSPRTSGRTRLEQF
J: TRBJ1-1; length: 13; V: TRBV4-1; CDR3: ASSEFQTGTIEAF
J: TRBJ2-1; length: 13; V: TRBV11-3; CDR3: ASSLVGTEYNEQF
J: TRBJ2-7; length: 15; V: TRBV5-6; CDR3: ASSSAGTTSGSYEQY
J: TRBJ1-6; length: 12; V: TRBV5-1; CDR3: ASSLQGVGSPLH
J: TRBJ2-7; length: 13; V: TRBV19; CDR3: ASRKTATDGYEQY
J: TRBJ2-7; length: 12; V: TRBV27; CDR3: ASREREGSYEQY
J: TRBJ2-4; length: 13; V: TRBV6-5; CDR3: ASSVLALGRNIQY
J: TRBJ2-1; length: 14; V: TRBV10-2; CDR3: ASRGTSGGREHEQF
J: TRBJ1-5; length: 14; V: TRBV6-1; CDR3: ASSEQGIIPNQPQH
J: TRBJ2-7; length: 15; V: TRBV27; CDR3: ASNTGGIGGGMSEQY
J: TRBJ1-5; length: 12; V: TRBV6-5; CDR3: ASSYSGGYQPQH
J: TRBJ1-1; length: 15; V: TRBV5-1; CDR3: ASSLGWSADMNTEAF
J: TRBJ2-7; length: 14; V: TRBV5-4; CDR3: ASSLAGVGRSYEQY
J: TRBJ1-2; length: 16; V: TRBV4-1; CDR3: ASSLTPRGPQANYGYT
J: TRBJ1-3; length: 15; V: TRBV9; CDR3: ASSVLGTGGSGNTIY
J: TRBJ2-7; length: 13; V: TRBV10-2; CDR3: ASSDEGRGVYEQY
J: TRBJ2-7; length: 15; V: TRBV7-9; CDR3: ASSLDAGGGGSYEQY
J: TRBJ2-7; length: 14; V: TRBV5-4; CDR3: ASSLASGGNSYEQY
J: TRBJ2-7; length: 9; V: TRBV6-5; CDR3: ASTLGGEQY
J: TRBJ1-1; length: 11; V: TRBV10-3; CDR3: AISESTRIEAF
J: TRBJ2-1; length: 12; V: TRBV30; CDR3: ASTSRSSYNEQF
J: TRBJ1-2; length: 12; V: TRBV2; CDR3: ASSENRGTYGYT
J: TRBJ2-7; length: 12; V: TRBV9; CDR3: ASSAGQVDYEQY
J: TRBJ2-2; length: 13; V: TRBV19; CDR3: ASYRGTANTGELF
J: TRBJ2-2; length: 13; V: TRBV5-4; CDR3: ASSRTGGEVGELF
J: TRBJ1-6; length: 16; V: TRBV10-3; CDR3: AISERGTGGASNSPLH
J: TRBJ1-1; length: 11; V: TRBV7-2; CDR3: ASTGGRVAEAF
J: TRBJ2-7; length: 12; V: TRBV27; CDR3: ASSTGQLSYEQY
J: TRBJ1-1; length: 13; V: TRBV2; CDR3: ASSERTAMNTEAF
J: TRBJ2-3; length: 14; V: TRBV30; CDR3: AWSPGTSFQGDTQY
J: TRBJ1-2; length: 14; V: TRBV4-2; CDR3: ASSQAGQDGLYGYT
J: TRBJ2-3; length: 15; V: TRBV7-9; CDR3: ASSLLLGQGSTDTQY
J: TRBJ2-1; length: 14; V: TRBV5-8; CDR3: ASSLASKGLYNEQF
J: TRBJ1-4; length: 13; V: TRBV18; CDR3: ASSPGGARNEKLF
J: TRBJ2-6; length: 12; V: TRBV6-6; CDR3: ASKARGGANVLT
J: TRBJ2-3; length: 14; V: TRBV9; CDR3: ASSVAGGPLTDTQY
J: TRBJ1-5; length: 14; V: TRBV19; CDR3: ASTPLGGGGNQPQH
J: TRBJ2-7; length: 11; V: TRBV7-9; CDR3: ASSPPRRDEQY
J: TRBJ1-5; length: 12; V: TRBV5-1; CDR3: ASSLDGGSQPQH
J: TRBJ1-2; length: 11; V: TRBV11-2; CDR3: ASSLEPTGGYT
J: TRBJ1-3; length: 11; V: TRBV7-2; CDR3: ASSFRDGNTIY
J: TRBJ1-2; length: 13; V: TRBV4-2; CDR3: ASSQPGQGARGYT
J: TRBJ2-7; length: 9; V: TRBV6-6; CDR3: ASNQGYEQY
J: TRBJ1-6; length: 9; V: TRBV5-1; CDR3: ASRGCAPLH
J: TRBJ1-1; length: 11; V: TRBV7-9; CDR3: ASSSGTHTEAF
J: TRBJ1-1; length: 11; V: TRBV5-1; CDR3: ASSGGTLTEAF
J: TRBJ2-1; length: 12; V: TRBV6-4; CDR3: ASSPEGRGNEQF
J: TRBJ1-1; length: 9; V: TRBV25-1; CDR3: ASWGQTEAF
J: TRBJ2-1; length: 11; V: TRBV7-3; CDR3: ASSPTGVNEQF